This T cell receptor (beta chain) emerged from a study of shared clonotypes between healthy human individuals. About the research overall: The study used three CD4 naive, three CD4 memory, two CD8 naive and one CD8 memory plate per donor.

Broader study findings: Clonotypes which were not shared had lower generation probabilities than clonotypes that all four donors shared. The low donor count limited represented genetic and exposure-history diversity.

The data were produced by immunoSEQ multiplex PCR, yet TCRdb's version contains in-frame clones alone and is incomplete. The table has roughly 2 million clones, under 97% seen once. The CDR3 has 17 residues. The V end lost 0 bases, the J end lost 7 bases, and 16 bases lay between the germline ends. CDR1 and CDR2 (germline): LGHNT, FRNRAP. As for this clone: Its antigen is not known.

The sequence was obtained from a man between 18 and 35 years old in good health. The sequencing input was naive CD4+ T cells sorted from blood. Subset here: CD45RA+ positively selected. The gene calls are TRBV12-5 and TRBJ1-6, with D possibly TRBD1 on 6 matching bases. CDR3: CASGLVLHRDTNSPLHF. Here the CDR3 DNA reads TGTGCTAGTGGTTTGGTACTTCACAGGGACACGAATTCACCCCTCCACTTT.